This T cell receptor beta chain stems from a study of blood T cell repertoires in COVID-19 (dated by TCRdb to 2019 to 2021). Turning to the overall study: The collaborator samples originated in the United States, Italy and Spain and spanned the acute and convalescent phases of COVID-19. The samples were drawn from the first 160 participants of the ongoing ImmuneRACE study and from some 1,300 subjects provided by 6 global collaborators. The material from the prospective study consisted of cDNA or gDNA derived from T cells, B-cell-depleted T cells, or PBMCs. HLA class I and class II types, where available, came from metadata supplied by the sample provider rather than from assay-based typing. The dataset comprised deeply sampled blood TCRbeta repertoires from subjects exposed to, actively infected with, or recovered from COVID-19. A de-identified subject ID, COVID-19 status, age in years and sex were almost always included in the sample metadata. A freely available public database, intended as a resource for researchers studying the immune response to SARS-CoV-2, is where the repertoires were released.

A distance of 9 bases separates the germline ends of V and J, which lose 5 bases and 10 bases respectively. The CDR3 spans 11 residues, from the cysteine through the phenylalanine. The CDR3 DNA has 33 bases and is translated from base 1. The immunoSEQ Assay, a bias-controlled multiplex PCR, was used to amplify TCRbeta CDR3 regions from genomic DNA. Per the source publication's procedure: Within the assay, amplification of reference gene primers was used to estimate how many nucleated cells each sample contained. Sequence reads were collapsed and filtered to measure the absolute abundance of every unique TCRbeta CDR3 rearrangement. Productive Simpson clonality was computed per sample as the square root of Simpson's diversity index over productive rearrangements. Sourced from immuneACCESS, this table was stored by TCRdb with only in-frame sequences that have V and J called. A share of the clones is absent; for the studies checked, an unresolved V gene accounts for under half, and the remainder has no known explanation. Clone size and V and J calls were adopted from that table, with D and trimming inferred from the DNA. The sample table contains 90,000 to 110,000 clones; only one count was recorded for 84% of them. Clones ranked in the top ten supply approximately 7% of the sample.

The collaborating institutions used their own protocols to collect whole blood in K2EDTA tubes. For TCRbeta analysis, collaborator samples were shipped as frozen whole blood, as isolated PBMCs, or as DNA extracted from either sample type. The table lists this clone with a few counts. Its antigen is unknown. It has no much larger one-base neighbor in the sample; base qualities were not kept. Study-wide conclusions, independent of this receptor: How much clinical and demographic metadata was included differed by source and by participant, and the metadata was provided uncurated.

This clonotype was sampled from a woman between 50 and 59 years old with acute or convalescent COVID-19. Specimen: peripheral blood. The rearranged chain carries TRBV12-3 or TRBV12-4 and TRBJ2-1; the D gene is perhaps TRBD2, from 5 matching bases. The DNA is TGTGCCAGCAGTCCGAAGCGGGAGCAGTTCTTC. It encodes CASSPKREQFF.